This TCR beta chain was observed in a study of CD8 T cells in cerebrospinal fluid in Alzheimer's disease. By frequency, this clonotype registers large (0.1 to 1%). Reprocessing the 10x single-cell sequencing reads, TCRdb reports a single entry for every CDR3 protein and omits DNA. In all, the sample yields roughly 1,200 distinct CDR3 sequences. The CDR3 length is 17 residues. Germline CDR1 reads SGHRS; CDR2 reads YFSETQ. Sequences were obtained from cerebrospinal fluid. This TCR derives from a human donor with Alzheimer's disease. V is TRBV5-1 and J is TRBJ1-6; the D call of TRBD1 rests on TCRdb alone, since no DNA is present to check it. CDR3 amino acids: CASSLDVGGQGSSPLHF.